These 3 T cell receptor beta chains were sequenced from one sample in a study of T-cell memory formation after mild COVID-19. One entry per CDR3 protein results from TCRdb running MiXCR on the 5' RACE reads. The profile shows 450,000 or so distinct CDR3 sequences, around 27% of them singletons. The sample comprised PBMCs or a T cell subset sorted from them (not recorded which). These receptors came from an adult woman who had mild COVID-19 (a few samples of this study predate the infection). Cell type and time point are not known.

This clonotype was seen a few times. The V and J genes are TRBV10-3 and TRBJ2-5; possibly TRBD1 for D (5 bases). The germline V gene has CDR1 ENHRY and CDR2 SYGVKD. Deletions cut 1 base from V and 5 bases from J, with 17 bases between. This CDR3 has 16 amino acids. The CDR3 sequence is CAISEFSTELGETQYF. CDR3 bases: TGTGCCATCAGTGAGTTTTCGACAGAGCTGGGGGAGACCCAGTACTTC.

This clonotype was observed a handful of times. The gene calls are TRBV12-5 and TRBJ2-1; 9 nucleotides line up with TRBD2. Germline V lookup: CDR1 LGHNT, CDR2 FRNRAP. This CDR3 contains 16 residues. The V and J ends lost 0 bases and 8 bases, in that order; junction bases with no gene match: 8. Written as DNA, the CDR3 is TGTGCTAGTGGTTTGGTAATAGCGGGAGAGGTCGATGAGCAGTTCTTC. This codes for CASGLVIAGEVDEQFF.

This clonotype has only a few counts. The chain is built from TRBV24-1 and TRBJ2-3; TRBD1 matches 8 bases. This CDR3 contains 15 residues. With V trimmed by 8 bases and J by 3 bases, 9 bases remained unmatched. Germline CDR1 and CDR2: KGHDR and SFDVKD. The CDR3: CATNSGGRETDTQYF. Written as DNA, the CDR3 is TGTGCCACCAATTCAGGGGGCCGAGAGACAGATACGCAGTATTTT.